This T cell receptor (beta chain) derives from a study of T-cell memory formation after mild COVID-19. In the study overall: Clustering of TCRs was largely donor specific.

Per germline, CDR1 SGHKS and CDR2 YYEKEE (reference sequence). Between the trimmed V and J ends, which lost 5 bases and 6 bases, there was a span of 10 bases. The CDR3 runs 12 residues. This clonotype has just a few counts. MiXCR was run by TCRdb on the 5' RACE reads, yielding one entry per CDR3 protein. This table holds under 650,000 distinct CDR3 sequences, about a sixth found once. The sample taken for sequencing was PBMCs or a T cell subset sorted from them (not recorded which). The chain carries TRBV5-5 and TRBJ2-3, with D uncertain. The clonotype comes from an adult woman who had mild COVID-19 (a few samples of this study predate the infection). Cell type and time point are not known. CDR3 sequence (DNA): TGTGCCAGCAGTTACGACGGGGATACGCAGTATTTT. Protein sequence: CASSYDGDTQYF.